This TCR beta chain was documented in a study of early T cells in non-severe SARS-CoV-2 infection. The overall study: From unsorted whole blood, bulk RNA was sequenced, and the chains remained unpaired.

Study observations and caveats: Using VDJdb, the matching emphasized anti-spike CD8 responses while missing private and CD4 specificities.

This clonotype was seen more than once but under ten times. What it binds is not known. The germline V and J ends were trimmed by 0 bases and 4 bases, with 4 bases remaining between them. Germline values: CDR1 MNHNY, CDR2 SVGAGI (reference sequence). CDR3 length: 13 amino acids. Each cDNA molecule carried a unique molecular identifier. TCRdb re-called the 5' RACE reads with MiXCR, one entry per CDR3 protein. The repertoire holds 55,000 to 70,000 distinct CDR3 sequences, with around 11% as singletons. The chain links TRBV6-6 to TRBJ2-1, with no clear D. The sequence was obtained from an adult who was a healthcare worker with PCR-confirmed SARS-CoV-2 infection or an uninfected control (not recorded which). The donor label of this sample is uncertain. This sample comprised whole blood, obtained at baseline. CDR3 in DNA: TGTGCCAGCAGTTACTCGAGGTACAATGAGCAGTTCTTC. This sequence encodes CASSYSRYNEQFF.